These 18 T cell receptor beta chains came from one sample sequenced in a study of neoadjuvant anti-PD-1 for oral cavity cancer. Profiled with immunoSEQ multiplex PCR; TCRdb holds only in-frame clones, not every one. The sample contains around 68,000 clones, roughly nine tenths of which appear only once. The time point is: after neoadjuvant nivolumab, at surgical resection. The source material was PBMCs, sampled after nivolumab (anti-PD-1) treatment. These receptors originate from a person between 40 and 85 years old with oral cavity squamous cell carcinoma.

The rearrangement links TRBV28 to TRBJ1-5; D gene ambiguous. The CDR3 is 15 amino acids. The germline gives CDR1 MDHEN, CDR2 SYDVKM. Trimming shortened V by 6 bases and J by 6 bases, and 18 bases separated the two germline ends. DNA for the CDR3: TGTGCCAGCAGGGTGGGAGGCACGCCGACTCAGCCCCAGCATTTT. As protein: CASRVGGTPTQPQHF.

The V call is TRBV6-6, the J call TRBJ2-1, with TRBD2 identical over 7 bases. Germline CDR1 MNHNY, CDR2 SVGAGI (reference sequence). The CDR3 covers 16 residues. V dropped 4 bases and J dropped 1; count of bases not matched to a gene: 7. CDR3 loop: CASSSGRMVSYNEQFF. CDR3 DNA: TGTGCCAGCAGTTCCGGGAGGATGGTTTCCTACAATGAGCAGTTCTTC.

The chain has TRBV10-2 and TRBJ1-2, with D maybe TRBD1 (5 bases). CDR1 is WSHSY, CDR2 SAAADI, per germline. The V end was cut by 0 bases, the J end by 0 bases, with 8 bases between. The CDR3 has 15 amino acids. The DNA for the CDR3 is TGCGCCAGCAGTGAGTCCGGGGGGACTAACTATGGCTACACCTTC. It yields the protein CASSESGGTNYGYTF.

The chain recombines TRBV6-1 with TRBJ2-7, with D perhaps given as TRBD1 or TRBD2 (5 bases each). CDR3 length equals 17 residues. CDR1 is MNHNS and CDR2 is SASEGT in the germline V gene. Trimming removed 3 bases from V and 3 bases from J, with 21 bases in between. This chain's CDR3 is CASSDLGTAHPFYEQYF. CDR3 nucleotides: TGTGCCAGCAGTGACCTGGGGACCGCACACCCTTTCTACGAGCAGTACTTC.

The rearrangement links TRBV28 to TRBJ1-2; TRBD1 aligns across 9 bases. The junction had 9 bases not matched to a gene; V was cut back by 3 bases and J by 4 bases. Germline lookup yields CDR1 MDHEN and CDR2 SYDVKM. The CDR3 is 16 residues long. CDR3 nucleotides: TGTGCCAGCAGTTTTTGGGACAGGGAGGGTAGCTATGGCTACACCTTC. This encodes CASSFWDREGSYGYTF.

The chain employs TRBV5-1 and TRBJ2-2; 8 positions agree with TRBD2. After removal of 3 bases from V and 4 bases from J, the junction contained 5 bases not matched to a gene. The CDR3 has 15 residues. Germline CDR1 SGHRS, CDR2 YFSETQ. The CDR3 bases are TGCGCCAGCAGCTCCTCTAGCGGGCCCACCGGGGAGCTGTTTTTT. Protein: CASSSSSGPTGELFF.

The gene calls are TRBV19 and TRBJ1-5, with D unresolved. Germline V gene sequence: CDR1 LNHDA, CDR2 SQIVND (reference sequence). There are 14 residues in the CDR3. Deletions cut 8 bases from V and 1 base from J, with 12 bases between. DNA of the CDR3: TGTGCCAGTCAAATCGCGGCGAGCAATCAGCCCCAGCATTTT. As protein: CASQIAASNQPQHF.

V and J are TRBV7-3 and TRBJ2-5; 9 nucleotides match TRBD2. With V trimmed by 2 bases and J by 2 bases, 9 bases remained unmatched. The CDR3 runs to 17 residues. Per the germline V gene, CDR1 is SGHTA and CDR2 is FQGTGA. CDR3 amino acids: CASSLRGPSGTQETQYF. The CDR3 coding sequence is TGTGCCAGCAGCTTACGGGGGCCTAGCGGGACACAAGAGACCCAGTACTTC.

The chain carries TRBV30 and TRBJ1-4; 10 nucleotides match TRBD1. The CDR3 extends over 13 amino acids. Germline V gene sequence: CDR1 GTSNPN, CDR2 SVGIG (reference sequence). The junction had 4 bases not matched to a gene; V was cut back by 5 bases and J by 7 bases. The chain's CDR3 is CAWDRGQREKLFF. The CDR3 DNA reads TGTGCCTGGGACAGGGGGCAACGTGAAAAACTGTTTTTT.

The chain joins TRBV28 to TRBJ1-2, with 10 bases matching TRBD1. Germline lookup yields CDR1 MDHEN and CDR2 SYDVKM. This CDR3 region has 14 residues. V shed 2 bases, J shed 8 bases, and the junction held 5 bases outside the gene matches. CDR3 amino acids: CASSLLGQGGGYTF. The CDR3 DNA sequence: TGTGCCAGCAGTTTACTTGGACAGGGGGGCGGCTACACCTTC.

The chain carries TRBV9 and TRBJ1-4; D is uncertain. The CDR3 runs to 15 residues. Germline CDR1 SGDLS, CDR2 YYNGEE. V lost 2 bases to trimming and J lost 6 bases, with 14 bases between them. Here the CDR3 reads CASSVFLGKDEKLFF. CDR3 nucleotide sequence: TGTGCCAGCAGCGTGTTTCTGGGGAAAGATGAAAAACTGTTTTTT.

This rearrangement joins TRBV14 to TRBJ2-7; D possibly matches TRBD1 or TRBD2 (5 bases each). This CDR3 spans 12 amino acids. Trimming took off 1 base at V and 4 bases at J, with 5 bases between the two ends. Germline V lookup: CDR1 SGHDN, CDR2 FVKESK. CDR3 region: CASSQGGYEQYF. The CDR3 region has the DNA TGTGCCAGCAGCCAAGGGGGGTACGAGCAGTACTTC.

This clone was observed a single time. The J gene is TRBJ1-2, the V gene TRBV19, with no clear D. Per the germline V gene, CDR1 is LNHDA and CDR2 is SQIVND (reference sequence). V dropped 3 bases and J dropped 6 bases, with 11 bases sitting between them. This CDR3 spans 13 amino acids. In DNA form, the CDR3 reads TGTGCCAGTAGTATCGGATGGGAGGATGGCTACACCTTC. It specifies CASSIGWEDGYTF.

This clone was counted a single time. The CDR3 loop reads CASSLAGNQETQYF. CDR3 sequence (DNA): TGTGCCAGTAGTCTAGCGGGCAACCAAGAGACCCAGTACTTC. This chain links TRBV19 with TRBJ2-5; 8 nucleotides line up with TRBD2. V shed 5 bases and J 0 bases; nucleotides not matched to a gene: 2. Germline assignment: CDR1 LNHDA and CDR2 SQIVND (reference sequence). The CDR3 length is 14 residues.

This clone has only one observation. The chain uses TRBV28 and TRBJ2-5; D possibly uses TRBD1 or TRBD2 (6 bases each). Trimming took off 5 bases at V and 3 bases at J, with 16 bases between the two ends. This CDR3 spans 15 amino acids. Germline V gene sequence: CDR1 MDHEN, CDR2 SYDVKM. Here the CDR3 reads CASSSTPRGEETQYF. The DNA of the CDR3 is TGTGCCAGCAGTAGTACCCCGAGGGGGGAAGAGACCCAGTACTTC.

V is TRBV7-8 and J is TRBJ1-5; possibly TRBD1 for D (5 bases). The germline gives CDR1 SGHVS, CDR2 FQNEAQ. V was shortened by 0 bases and J by 11 bases, with 26 bases between the two germline ends. The CDR3 has 18 residues. The CDR3 region is CASSLALPGQGGPSTQHF. CDR3 nucleotide sequence: TGTGCCAGCAGCTTAGCCCTTCCGGGGCAGGGAGGCCCTTCGACCCAGCATTTT.

V is TRBV27 and J is TRBJ1-1; D not resolved. Germline V gives CDR1 MNHEY, CDR2 SMNVEV (reference sequence). This CDR3 contains 13 residues. The V gene lost 2 bases and the J gene lost 5 bases, with 9 bases spanning the gap. The DNA for the CDR3 is TGTGCCAGCAGTTTAGAGGGAGAGACTGAAGCTTTCTTT. Protein product: CASSLEGETEAFF.

The chain uses TRBV6-1 and TRBJ2-3; D may correspond to TRBD1 or TRBD2 (5 bases each). Germline V gene sequence: CDR1 MNHNS, CDR2 SASEGT. Trimming took 7 bases from V and 2 from J, leaving 10 bases between them. The CDR3 covers 13 residues. CDR3: CASMAGTTDTQYF. In nucleotides, the CDR3 is TGTGCCAGCATGGCAGGGACCACAGATACGCAGTATTTT.